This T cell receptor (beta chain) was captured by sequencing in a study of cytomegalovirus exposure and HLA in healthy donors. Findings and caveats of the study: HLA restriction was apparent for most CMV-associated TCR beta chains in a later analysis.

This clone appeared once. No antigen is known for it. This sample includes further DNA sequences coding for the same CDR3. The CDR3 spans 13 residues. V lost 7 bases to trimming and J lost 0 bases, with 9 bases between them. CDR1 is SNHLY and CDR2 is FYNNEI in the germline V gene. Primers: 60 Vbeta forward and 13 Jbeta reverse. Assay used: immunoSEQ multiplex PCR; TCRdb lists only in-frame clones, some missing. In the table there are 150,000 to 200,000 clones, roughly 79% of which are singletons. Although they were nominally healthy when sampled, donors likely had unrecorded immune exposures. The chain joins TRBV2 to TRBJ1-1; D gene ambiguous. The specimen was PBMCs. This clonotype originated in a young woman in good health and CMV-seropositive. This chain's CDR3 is CASIGQMNTEAFF. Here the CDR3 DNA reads TGTGCCAGCATTGGTCAGATGAACACTGAAGCTTTCTTT. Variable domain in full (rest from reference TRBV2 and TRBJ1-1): EPEVTQTPSHQVTQMGQEVILRCVPISNHLYFYWYRQILGQKVEFLVSFYNNEISEKSEIFDDQFSVERPDGSNFTLKIRSTKLEDSAMYFCASIGQMNTEAFFGQGTRLTVV.